This TCR beta chain appears in the sequencing data of a study of spatial heterogeneity in lung cancer. Turning to the study itself: Each time, sequencing found more beta-chain sequences than alpha-chain sequences.

A distinct unique molecular identifier was carried by each TCR cDNA molecule. TCRdb fed the 5' RACE reads into MiXCR, producing one record per CDR3 protein. The data contain 60,000 to 90,000 distinct CDR3 sequences, 8% of them seen just once; the ten biggest clones take up 6% to 7%. CDR3 size: 11 residues. Germline lookup yields CDR1 SGHTA and CDR2 FQGNSA. V dropped 0 bases and J dropped 10 bases, with 4 bases sitting between them. As to time point: sample taken at primary tumor resection. There were some 76 donors, all of them untreated patients with early-stage non-small cell lung cancer. Whole RNA came from tumor, nontumor lung or frozen PBMC and was sequenced without being sorted. A few counts support this clonotype.

The receptor was isolated from a male donor with early-stage non-small cell lung cancer. The sample in question was PBMCs, obtained at surgery. The V call is TRBV7-2, the J call TRBJ1-5; D gene unclear. CDR3 coding DNA: TGTGCCAGCAGCTTAGCGGGTCCCCAGCATTTT. This sequence encodes CASSLAGPQHF.